The rows below give T cell receptor beta chains drawn from one sample of a study of T cell repertoires in cytomegalovirus infection. TCRdb passed the reads through MiXCR, listing each CDR3 protein once. The sample yields approximately 500,000 distinct CDR3 sequences, approximately 17% seen once. The sequenced sample was CD8+ T cells from PBMCs. Receptor source: a human donor in good health (CMV status not recorded). Some clones in this sample may be carry-over from other donors' samples. The CDR3 runs from the conserved cysteine through the conserved F or W. Fields, in order: CDR3 DNA, CDR3 protein, clone size, D gene, V gene, J gene. D genes are given only for firm matches. Some rows have no size entry. The others give once, few or many, or a class for an expanded clone.

TGTGCCAGCAGCTCTCCTCGAACGGGGATGAACACCGGGGAGCTGTTTTTT	CASSSPRTGMNTGELFF	many	-	TRBV7-2	TRBJ2-2
TGTGCCAGCAGCACCTCACCTGGGGCGGCCAAAAACATTCAGTACTTC	CASSTSPGAAKNIQYF	many	-	TRBV7-2	TRBJ2-4
TGTGCCAGCAGCGTAGCTGGCAGGGCGAGCTCCTACAATGAGCAGTTCTTC	CASSVAGRASSYNEQFF	-	-	TRBV9	TRBJ2-1
TGTGCCAGCAGTGACCCTCTTCCCCCAGATACGCAGTATTTT	CASSDPLPPDTQYF	few	-	TRBV7-6	TRBJ2-3
TGCAGTGCTCCCAGAGGGGGACAGGGGTCCTACGAGCAGTACTTC	CSAPRGGQGSYEQYF	many	TRBD1	TRBV20-1	TRBJ2-7
TGTGCTAGTGGTCCTTTCCGGGACAGGAGCTACACCTTC	CASGPFRDRSYTF	-	TRBD1	TRBV12-5	TRBJ1-2
TGTGCCAGCAGCTTTGGGGGGCCCTTCGGAGCTTTCTTT	CASSFGGPFGAFF	many	-	TRBV11-2	TRBJ1-1
TGCAGCGTTGGGGGGGGTTGGACAGATACGCAGTATTTT	CSVGGGWTDTQYF	few	TRBD2	TRBV29-1	TRBJ2-3
TGCAGTGCTAGAGATCAAGGGGCATTTAATGAAAAACTGTTTTTT	CSARDQGAFNEKLFF	-	-	TRBV20-1	TRBJ1-4
TGTGCTAGTGGTTTGGTCTCGGGACTAGGGGCCGTCCCCTACAATGAGCAGTTCTTC	CASGLVSGLGAVPYNEQFF	-	TRBD2	TRBV12-5	TRBJ2-1
TGTGCCAGCAGCTTAGGTTTAGGGCTGGATGGCTACACCTTC	CASSLGLGLDGYTF	-	-	TRBV7-6	TRBJ1-2
TGTGCCAGCAGTTTTCGTCTAGCGGGAGAAGGAGAGCAGTTCTTC	CASSFRLAGEGEQFF	many	TRBD2	TRBV28	TRBJ2-1
TGCGCCAGCAGCTCGTTCGTGGCGGCAGAGACCCAGTACTTC	CASSSFVAAETQYF	-	-	TRBV5-1	TRBJ2-5
TGTGCCAGCAGTTACGGCGGGAGAGGGTTCGACGAGCAGTACTTC	CASSYGGRGFDEQYF	-	TRBD2	TRBV6-5	TRBJ2-7
TGTGCCAGCACCCCGTCGAGGACAGCTAGTGCAGTCGGGTACGAGCAGTACTTC	CASTPSRTASAVGYEQYF	few	-	TRBV27	TRBJ2-7
TGTGCCAGCAGTTACTCTGAGGGCCCTGAAGCTTTCTTT	CASSYSEGPEAFF	many	-	TRBV6-5	TRBJ1-1
TGTGCCAGCAGATCCAGCGGGAGCTCCTACAATGAGCAGTTCTTC	CASRSSGSSYNEQFF	few	TRBD2	TRBV28	TRBJ2-1
TGTGCCAGCAGCTTAAGAGGGAGCGGGAATGAGCAGTTCTTC	CASSLRGSGNEQFF	many	-	TRBV7-6	TRBJ2-1
TGTGCCAGCAGCTTGGCAGGGGAGCCCCAGCATTTT	CASSLAGEPQHF	many	-	TRBV7-9	TRBJ1-5
TGTGCCAGCAGTACTCCCAGCGGGATTATCAATGAGCAGTTCTTC	CASSTPSGIINEQFF	-	TRBD2	TRBV27	TRBJ2-1
TGTGCCAGCATGCGGGGACACTCTACCGGGGAGCTGTTTTTT	CASMRGHSTGELFF	-	-	TRBV19	TRBJ2-2
TGTGCCAGCAGGGCCGACAGGGGGAGGATCAATCAGCCCCAGCATTTT	CASRADRGRINQPQHF	-	TRBD1	TRBV2	TRBJ1-5
TGTGCCAGCAGCTTACCCTCCGGGACTAGCGGGCTCCCTAGCACAGATACGCAGTATTTT	CASSLPSGTSGLPSTDTQYF	many	TRBD2	TRBV7-9	TRBJ2-3
TGTGCCAGCCCTCCGCCCCCGGGGGCTGAGGGAAATGAGCAGTTCTTC	CASPPPPGAEGNEQFF	-	-	TRBV6-1	TRBJ2-1
TGTGCCAGCAAGATGGGTCCTTCCCGTAACTATGGCTACACCTTC	CASKMGPSRNYGYTF	-	-	TRBV3-1	TRBJ1-2
TGTGCCAGCAGCTTAGCGAGAGAGGGGGTAGATACGCAGTATTTT	CASSLAREGVDTQYF	few	-	TRBV7-6	TRBJ2-3
TGTGCCAGCAGTTTCAGGACTAGCGGCCTCGAGCAGTACTTC	CASSFRTSGLEQYF	few	TRBD2	TRBV28	TRBJ2-7
TGTGCCAGCAGTCCGCCGGATGTAATTGGGACTTACGAGCAGTACTTC	CASSPPDVIGTYEQYF	-	-	TRBV2	TRBJ2-7
TGTGCCAGCAGCTTAGACTCGGGGGGCATAGATACGCAGTATTTT	CASSLDSGGIDTQYF	-	-	TRBV7-3	TRBJ2-3
TGTGCCAGCAGTGAAGAGCTAGCTCGAGTCTACGAGCAGTACTTC	CASSEELARVYEQYF	many	-	TRBV6-1	TRBJ2-7
TGTGCCAGCAGTTTCTCTAGGGGCTTAGGAGCTGGAAACACCATATATTTT	CASSFSRGLGAGNTIYF	many	-	TRBV12-3/TRBV12-4	TRBJ1-3
TGTGCCAGCACTCCTACAACTAGCGGCTACGAGCAGTACTTC	CASTPTTSGYEQYF	many	TRBD2	TRBV6-2/TRBV6-3	TRBJ2-7
TGTGCCAGCAGTCCCTATTACGAGCAGTACTTC	CASSPYYEQYF	many	-	TRBV7-9	TRBJ2-7
TGTGCCAGCAGCCAAGAGGGGACAGGGAATCGGCTACGAGAGACCCAGTACTTC	CASSQEGTGNRLRETQYF	-	TRBD1	TRBV3-1	TRBJ2-5
TGTGCCAGCAGTCCGCAGGGGGCGCTTGGCTATGGCTACACCTTC	CASSPQGALGYGYTF	-	TRBD1	TRBV27	TRBJ1-2
TGTGCCAGCAGCTTAGGCGGCGGGGGGGCCGCAGATACGCACTATTTT	CASSLGGGGAADTHYF	-	TRBD2	TRBV11-2	TRBJ2-3
TGTGCCAGCAGCCTAACTCCAGCGGGGGGTTCTAGCACAGATACGCAGTATTTT	CASSLTPAGGSSTDTQYF	many	TRBD2	TRBV7-3	TRBJ2-3
TGTGCCAGCAGCCAAGTCGAGGCGCCGACCTACGAGCAGTACTTC	CASSQVEAPTYEQYF	few	-	TRBV4-2	TRBJ2-7
TGCGCCAGCAGCCAAGGAGGGGTTCGTGGCTACACCTTC	CASSQGGVRGYTF	-	-	TRBV4-1	TRBJ1-2
TGCGCCAGCAGTCCGGGACTAGCGGGAGGGGACCAGTACTTC	CASSPGLAGGDQYF	few	TRBD2	TRBV10-2	TRBJ2-5
TGCAGCGTTCCCAACTGGGACGTCGAAGTGGATAGCTATGGCTACACCTTC	CSVPNWDVEVDSYGYTF	many	-	TRBV29-1	TRBJ1-2
TGTGCCAGCAGCTTAAGGTCCTTACTAGCAGATACGCAGTATTTT	CASSLRSLLADTQYF	many	-	TRBV7-2	TRBJ2-3
TGTGCCTGGACGGGGGTAGCGGGAGTTAATGAGCAGTACTTC	CAWTGVAGVNEQYF	few	TRBD2	TRBV30	TRBJ2-7
TGTGCCAGCAGTCTCCTAGGACAGCGGCAAGAGACCCAGTACTTC	CASSLLGQRQETQYF	many	-	TRBV12-3/TRBV12-4	TRBJ2-5
TGTGCCAGCTCACCACCATCGGACAGTTGGCCCTACAATGAGCAGTTCTTC	CASSPPSDSWPYNEQFF	many	-	TRBV18	TRBJ2-1
TGTGCCAGCAGCGGCGGGACGAGCAATCAGCCCCAGCATTTT	CASSGGTSNQPQHF	-	-	TRBV5-6	TRBJ1-5
TGTGCTAGTGTTCATTCCGGGACAGGGTTCAAGGCCCAGTACTTC	CASVHSGTGFKAQYF	many	TRBD1	TRBV12-5	TRBJ2-5
TGTGCCAGCAGCATATTTTACCAAGAGACCCAGTACTTC	CASSIFYQETQYF	few	-	TRBV6-5	TRBJ2-5
TGTGCCAGCAGCCAAGATTGGCTAGCGGGAGCTGGAGAGCAGTACTTC	CASSQDWLAGAGEQYF	many	TRBD2	TRBV4-2	TRBJ2-7
TGTGCCAGCAGTTTTGCCCGGACTAGCGGAGGTAACACCGGGGAGCTGTTTTTT	CASSFARTSGGNTGELFF	many	TRBD2	TRBV28	TRBJ2-2
TGTGCCGCCTGGACAGGGGACGAGAATGGCTACACCTTC	CAAWTGDENGYTF	few	TRBD1	TRBV10-3	TRBJ1-2
TGTGCCAGCAGTTTTGCGGGGGAGTGGAGAGATACGCAGTATTTT	CASSFAGEWRDTQYF	many	TRBD2	TRBV11-2	TRBJ2-3
TGTGCCAGCAGCTTATCGCAGGGACGTGGCTACACCTTC	CASSLSQGRGYTF	many	-	TRBV7-3	TRBJ1-2